One T cell receptor beta chain is described in this entry. Its target is unknown. Libraries were prepared by immunoSEQ multiplex PCR; TCRdb keeps only in-frame clonotypes and omits some of them. The sample has 190,000 or so clones, 88% seen once. CDR1 is SGHTA, CDR2 FQGNSA, per germline. This CDR3 has 14 amino acids. Trimming removed 3 bases at V and 3 bases at J, with 12 bases between. These data are taken from a study of T cell responses to AZD1222 COVID-19 vaccine. Study-level results: Compared with day 0, the breadth and depth of the Spike-specific TCR repertoire rose significantly after two doses of AZD1222. Spike-wide vaccine-associated CD4 TCRs dominated at 160-218 and 743-854. The donor group comprised mostly white British people and more females; the analysis possibly underestimated clonal diversity. Samples come after the peak T cell response, not at day 14.

This chain links TRBV7-2 with TRBJ2-7; D not certain. The specimen was peripheral blood, collected 28 days after the second AZD1222 dose. The receptor was derived from an adult who received the AZD1222 COVID-19 vaccine. CDR3 in amino acids: CASSLDSGRYEQYF. The CDR3, as DNA: TGTGCCAGCAGCTTGGATTCCGGCCGCTACGAGCAGTACTTC.